A selection of T cell receptor beta chains follows, all from one sample in a study of blood T cell repertoires in COVID-19. Sequencing used immunoSEQ multiplex PCR; TCRdb keeps in-frame clones, though not all of them. The sample includes about 150,000 clones, 84% of them seen just once. The sequencing input was peripheral blood. The receptors come from a man between 65 and 79 years old with acute or convalescent COVID-19. Both conserved end residues are part of each CDR3. D genes are given only for firm matches. Size is omitted from some rows. Given values are once, few, many or a class for expanded clones.

d_call: TRBD1
cdr3_length: 17
clone_size: .
v_call: TRBV28
j_call: TRBJ2-4
cdr3_nt: TGTGCCAGCAGTTTCTATGGGACAGGCGGTCAGGGGGACATTCAGTACTTC
cdr3_aa: CASSFYGTGGQGDIQYF

d_call: .
cdr3_length: 15
clone_size: once
v_call: TRBV9
j_call: TRBJ2-1
cdr3_nt: TGTGCCAGCAGCGTAGGGGCGAACTCCTACAATGAGCAGTTCTTC
cdr3_aa: CASSVGANSYNEQFF

d_call: TRBD1
cdr3_length: 14
clone_size: .
v_call: TRBV7-9
j_call: TRBJ2-1
cdr3_nt: TGTGCCAGCAGCTTGGGACAGTCCTACAATGAGCAGTTCTTC
cdr3_aa: CASSLGQSYNEQFF

d_call: TRBD2
cdr3_length: 16
clone_size: .
v_call: TRBV4-2
j_call: TRBJ2-5
cdr3_nt: TGTGCCAGCAGCCAAGATCGGGGACTATCGGAAGAGACCCAGTACTTC
cdr3_aa: CASSQDRGLSEETQYF

d_call: .
cdr3_length: 18
clone_size: .
v_call: TRBV19
j_call: TRBJ2-7
cdr3_nt: TGTGCCAGTAGTCCAAAAAGGCCCCTCGGGGGGCCTTCCTACGAGCAGTACTTC
cdr3_aa: CASSPKRPLGGPSYEQYF

d_call: .
cdr3_length: 16
clone_size: once
v_call: TRBV11-3
j_call: TRBJ2-1
cdr3_nt: TGTGCCAGCAGCCCAACGGGGAAGAGCTCCTACAATGAGCAGTTCTTC
cdr3_aa: CASSPTGKSSYNEQFF

d_call: TRBD2
cdr3_length: 15
clone_size: .
v_call: TRBV5-6
j_call: TRBJ2-7
cdr3_nt: TGTGCCAGCAGCTTGGATAGCGGGAGGGCCGACGAGCAGTACTTC
cdr3_aa: CASSLDSGRADEQYF

d_call: TRBD2
cdr3_length: 16
clone_size: once
v_call: TRBV6-5
j_call: TRBJ2-5
cdr3_nt: TGTGCCAGCAGTTACACCACTTCTAGCGGGCAAGAGACCCAGTACTTC
cdr3_aa: CASSYTTSSGQETQYF

d_call: TRBD2
cdr3_length: 14
clone_size: .
v_call: TRBV7-9
j_call: TRBJ2-3
cdr3_nt: TGTGCCAGCAGCTTGGGACTAACCACAGATACGCAGTATTTT
cdr3_aa: CASSLGLTTDTQYF

d_call: TRBD2
cdr3_length: 16
clone_size: .
v_call: TRBV7-2
j_call: TRBJ2-4
cdr3_nt: TGTGCCAGCAGCTTTACGACTAGCGGGGGGCTAGGCATTCAGTACTTC
cdr3_aa: CASSFTTSGGLGIQYF

d_call: TRBD1
cdr3_length: 14
clone_size: .
v_call: TRBV5-1
j_call: TRBJ2-5
cdr3_nt: TGCGCCAGCAGCCCGGGACAGGCTCAAGAGACCCAGTACTTC
cdr3_aa: CASSPGQAQETQYF

d_call: .
cdr3_length: 19
clone_size: .
v_call: TRBV28
j_call: TRBJ2-7
cdr3_nt: TGTGCCAGCAGCCTACTCTCGAGACAGCTACCAATAATCTCCTACGAGCAGTACTTC
cdr3_aa: CASSLLSRQLPIISYEQYF

d_call: TRBD1
cdr3_length: 14
clone_size: .
v_call: TRBV28
j_call: TRBJ2-7
cdr3_nt: TGTGCCAGCAGTCCCCAGGGGGCTTCCTACGAGCAGTACTTC
cdr3_aa: CASSPQGASYEQYF

d_call: TRBD1
cdr3_length: 15
clone_size: .
v_call: TRBV7-9
j_call: TRBJ2-7
cdr3_nt: TGTGCCAGCAGCTTTACCGGGACAGGGGCCGGCGAGCAGTACTTC
cdr3_aa: CASSFTGTGAGEQYF

d_call: .
cdr3_length: 13
clone_size: .
v_call: TRBV21-1
j_call: TRBJ2-7
cdr3_nt: TGTGCCAGCAGCAAAGAAAAGGAGGACGAGCAGTACTTC
cdr3_aa: CASSKEKEDEQYF

d_call: .
cdr3_length: 12
clone_size: .
v_call: TRBV3-1/TRBV3-2
j_call: TRBJ2-5
cdr3_nt: TGTGCCAGCAGCCATTTACAAGAGACCCAGTACTTC
cdr3_aa: CASSHLQETQYF

d_call: TRBD2
cdr3_length: 15
clone_size: .
v_call: TRBV15
j_call: TRBJ2-2
cdr3_nt: TGTGCCACCAGCAGACTAGCGGGGGACACCGGGGAGCTGTTTTTT
cdr3_aa: CATSRLAGDTGELFF

d_call: .
cdr3_length: 14
clone_size: .
v_call: TRBV5-6
j_call: TRBJ2-5
cdr3_nt: TGTGCCAGCAGCTCCGGGGGATGGAGGGAGACCCAGTACTTC
cdr3_aa: CASSSGGWRETQYF

d_call: TRBD1
cdr3_length: 15
clone_size: .
v_call: TRBV6-5
j_call: TRBJ1-5
cdr3_nt: TGTGCCAGCAGCTATACAGGGGAAATAAGTCAGCCCCAGCATTTT
cdr3_aa: CASSYTGEISQPQHF

d_call: TRBD1
cdr3_length: 15
clone_size: once
v_call: TRBV7-3
j_call: TRBJ2-3
cdr3_nt: TGTGCCAGCAGCTTAGGTCAGGGGGTGGTAGATACGCAGTATTTT
cdr3_aa: CASSLGQGVVDTQYF

d_call: TRBD1
cdr3_length: 13
clone_size: .
v_call: TRBV18
j_call: TRBJ1-2
cdr3_nt: TGTGCCAGCTCCCTCGGACAGGACTATGGCTACACCTTC
cdr3_aa: CASSLGQDYGYTF

d_call: TRBD1
cdr3_length: 15
clone_size: .
v_call: TRBV7-9
j_call: TRBJ1-2
cdr3_nt: TGTGCCAGCAGCCCCGGACAGGGCATTAGGAGAGGCTACACCTTC
cdr3_aa: CASSPGQGIRRGYTF

d_call: TRBD1
cdr3_length: 14
clone_size: .
v_call: TRBV11-2
j_call: TRBJ1-4
cdr3_nt: TGTGCCAGCAGCTTAGGACAGGGGAATGAAAAACTGTTTTTT
cdr3_aa: CASSLGQGNEKLFF

d_call: TRBD1
cdr3_length: 14
clone_size: .
v_call: TRBV24-1
j_call: TRBJ2-1
cdr3_nt: TGTGCCACCAGTGAGCCGGGACAGGGGGTTGAGCAGTTCTTC
cdr3_aa: CATSEPGQGVEQFF

d_call: .
cdr3_length: 14
clone_size: .
v_call: TRBV6-6
j_call: TRBJ1-5
cdr3_nt: TGTGCCAGCAGTACCTCAGGGGGCAATCAGCCCCAGCATTTT
cdr3_aa: CASSTSGGNQPQHF

d_call: TRBD1
cdr3_length: 15
clone_size: .
v_call: TRBV2
j_call: TRBJ1-4
cdr3_nt: TGTGCCAGCAGGGACGCTGGGACAGCCCTTGAAAAACTGTTTTTT
cdr3_aa: CASRDAGTALEKLFF

d_call: TRBD1
cdr3_length: 18
clone_size: .
v_call: TRBV15
j_call: TRBJ2-7
cdr3_nt: TGTGCCACCAGCAGAGTCGCGTCGACAGGGACCCTCTCCTACGAGCAGTACTTC
cdr3_aa: CATSRVASTGTLSYEQYF

d_call: TRBD1
cdr3_length: 14
clone_size: .
v_call: TRBV28
j_call: TRBJ1-4
cdr3_nt: TGTGCCAGCTCCTACAGGGGGACTAATGAAAAACTGTTTTTT
cdr3_aa: CASSYRGTNEKLFF

d_call: TRBD1
cdr3_length: 16
clone_size: .
v_call: TRBV5-4
j_call: TRBJ1-4
cdr3_nt: TGTGCCAGCAGCCCGGGACAGGGTTACAGCGCCGAAAAACTGTTTTTT
cdr3_aa: CASSPGQGYSAEKLFF

d_call: .
cdr3_length: 14
clone_size: .
v_call: TRBV28
j_call: TRBJ1-2
cdr3_nt: TGTGCCAGCAGTCCTTATAGGGAGAACTATGGCTACACCTTC
cdr3_aa: CASSPYRENYGYTF

d_call: .
cdr3_length: 12
clone_size: .
v_call: TRBV2
j_call: TRBJ2-2
cdr3_nt: TGTGCCAGTCGGGTAGACACCGGGGAGCTGTTTTTT
cdr3_aa: CASRVDTGELFF

d_call: TRBD1
cdr3_length: 15
clone_size: .
v_call: TRBV7-6
j_call: TRBJ1-3
cdr3_nt: TGTGCCAGCAGCTTAGCCCAGGGGGCTGGAAACACCATATATTTT
cdr3_aa: CASSLAQGAGNTIYF

d_call: .
cdr3_length: 16
clone_size: .
v_call: TRBV3-1/TRBV3-2
j_call: TRBJ1-4
cdr3_nt: TGTGCCAGCAGCCTAGAAGGGCAGGGGTATAATGAAAAACTGTTTTTT
cdr3_aa: CASSLEGQGYNEKLFF

d_call: .
cdr3_length: 14
clone_size: .
v_call: TRBV4-2
j_call: TRBJ2-2
cdr3_nt: TGTGCCAGCAGCCGCGAGCGGAACACCGGGGAGCTGTTTTTT
cdr3_aa: CASSRERNTGELFF

d_call: .
cdr3_length: 15
clone_size: .
v_call: TRBV28
j_call: TRBJ2-1
cdr3_nt: TGTGCCAGCAGTTTCCTTGCGGGGAACTACAATGAGCAGTTCTTC
cdr3_aa: CASSFLAGNYNEQFF

d_call: TRBD1
cdr3_length: 15
clone_size: .
v_call: TRBV25-1
j_call: TRBJ2-7
cdr3_nt: TGTGCCAGCAGTGAAATCGGGGACAGGGCCTACGAGCAGTACTTC
cdr3_aa: CASSEIGDRAYEQYF

d_call: TRBD2
cdr3_length: 15
clone_size: .
v_call: TRBV10-3
j_call: TRBJ2-3
cdr3_nt: TGTGCCATCAGTGCGTTGGCGGGAGGCACAGATACGCAGTATTTT
cdr3_aa: CAISALAGGTDTQYF

d_call: .
cdr3_length: 15
clone_size: .
v_call: TRBV2
j_call: TRBJ1-1
cdr3_nt: TGTGCCAGCAGTGAAGACCCGACTCTGAACACTGAAGCTTTCTTT
cdr3_aa: CASSEDPTLNTEAFF

d_call: .
cdr3_length: 12
clone_size: .
v_call: TRBV18
j_call: TRBJ2-5
cdr3_nt: TGTGCCAGCTCCCCGCGGCCCGAGACCCAGTACTTC
cdr3_aa: CASSPRPETQYF

d_call: .
cdr3_length: 16
clone_size: .
v_call: TRBV28
j_call: TRBJ1-4
cdr3_nt: TGTGCCAGCAGTTTATACGGGAGAGCAACTAATGAAAAACTGTTTTTT
cdr3_aa: CASSLYGRATNEKLFF

d_call: TRBD1
cdr3_length: 17
clone_size: once
v_call: TRBV5-1
j_call: TRBJ1-1
cdr3_nt: TGCGCCAGCAGCCTACAGGGGCCCCGACGACTTTTCACTGAAGCTTTCTTT
cdr3_aa: CASSLQGPRRLFTEAFF

d_call: .
cdr3_length: 12
clone_size: .
v_call: TRBV28
j_call: TRBJ1-2
cdr3_nt: TGTGCCAGCAGTTTACCCCCATATGGCTACACCTTC
cdr3_aa: CASSLPPYGYTF

d_call: TRBD1
cdr3_length: 14
clone_size: .
v_call: TRBV19
j_call: TRBJ1-2
cdr3_nt: TGTGCCAGTAGTACTCGACAGGGCGTCTATGGCTACACCTTC
cdr3_aa: CASSTRQGVYGYTF

d_call: .
cdr3_length: 16
clone_size: .
v_call: TRBV5-1
j_call: TRBJ1-5
cdr3_nt: TGCGCCAGCAGCTTGGAGCCGGCGGGGAGCAATCAGCCCCAGCATTTT
cdr3_aa: CASSLEPAGSNQPQHF

d_call: .
cdr3_length: 13
clone_size: .
v_call: TRBV11-2
j_call: TRBJ1-4
cdr3_nt: TGTGCCAGCAGCTTAGACAGGGAGGGAAAACTGTTTTTT
cdr3_aa: CASSLDREGKLFF

d_call: .
cdr3_length: 14
clone_size: .
v_call: TRBV19
j_call: TRBJ2-5
cdr3_nt: TGTGCCAGTAGTATAGGTGGGCAGAAAGAGACCCAGTACTTC
cdr3_aa: CASSIGGQKETQYF

d_call: TRBD1
cdr3_length: 16
clone_size: .
v_call: TRBV7-2
j_call: TRBJ1-3
cdr3_nt: TGTGCCAGCAGCCCCCGGACAGGGGGCTTAGCAAACACCATATATTTT
cdr3_aa: CASSPRTGGLANTIYF

d_call: .
cdr3_length: 12
clone_size: .
v_call: TRBV3-1/TRBV3-2
j_call: TRBJ1-2
cdr3_nt: TGTGCCAGCAGCCTGGGGGGCTATGGCTACACCTTC
cdr3_aa: CASSLGGYGYTF